This T cell receptor (beta chain) was retrieved from a study of cytomegalovirus exposure and HLA in healthy donors (TCRdb year 2017). Notes on the research overall: According to an earlier analysis of several hundred of the donors, about 190 million T cells yielded 90 million to 130 million unique TCR beta sequences and around 300 Gb of sequence data. The study profiled the T cell repertoires of hundreds of subjects by immunosequencing and related them to cytomegalovirus serostatus. Because of strong linkage in the cohort, roughly 5 DR-DQ haplotypes were treated as single units for association and clustering. Donor age, sex, ethnicity and CMV serostatus were compiled alongside the repertoire data. High-throughput TCR immunosequencing, statistical association of individual TCRs with disease status, and machine learning were combined to predict cytomegalovirus infection status. A later genetic analysis took genome-wide SNP genotypes for about three fifths of the roughly 700 donors and used that subset as a discovery cohort. In the later analysis, no new phenotypic data were used to find candidate immune exposures; instead, reliance was placed on TCR beta sequences and their occurrence across donors. The number of typed donors differed by locus: roughly 620-630 for A, B, C, DRB1 and DQB1; approximately 520 for DQA1; some 590 for DPA1; and 400 to 480 for DPB1. Of the 300 to 500 genotyped donors, 70% to 90% were placed in the genetic ancestry cluster associated with self-reported Caucasian donors. A separate validation cohort of about 110 different subjects was used in addition to the 666-subject first cohort. HLA typing covered class I and class II loci at four-digit resolution. All discovery cohort repertoires had been generated on a single sequencing platform. To decide whether each TCR beta V gene segment behaved as functional or pseudogenic, an earlier analysis of some 600 of the donors relied on high-throughput TCR beta sequencing. Across under 500 genotyped donors of the cohort, an average of roughly 200,000 unique TCR beta nucleotide sequences per donor were sequenced, and around 20% of those sequences were non-productive. To study patterns of TCR occurrence, a later analysis re-analyzed previously published TCR beta repertoires from more than 550 donors and added high-resolution HLA genotyping. The study aimed to test whether signatures of past pathogen exposure could be identified by cataloging public T cell receptors. Roughly 320 gigabases of sequencing data and about 92 million unique TCR sequences made up an early release that covered fewer than 650 HLA-typed donors.

The cohort comprised 670 or so healthy bone marrow donors. At the time of sampling, every cohort member was nominally healthy, though immune exposures that went unrecorded were likely present. The donor was CMV seropositive and was included in the group of some 290 seropositive cohort members. A peripheral blood sample was collected from each donor, and TCR beta sequencing was performed on peripheral blood mononuclear cells. The Qiagen DNeasy Blood Extraction Kit was used to extract genomic DNA from the blood cell samples. The germline V gene (reference sequence) supplies CDR1 LNHNV and CDR2 YYDKDF. The CDR3 starts with the cysteine, ends with the phenylalanine, and has 17 residues. The DNA shown is the 51-base CDR3, in frame from base 1. V drops 1 base and J drops 1 base, leaving 11 bases in between. What the authors observed across the whole study: In a later analysis, TCR association rates were found to vary across HLA loci, with the most associated TCRs seen for DRB1 alleles and the fewest for HLA-C alleles. Because HLA typing was missing for some donors at each locus, association tests included only the typed subset. Three of the identified cytomegalovirus-associated TCR beta chains were confirmed in vitro to be specific for cytomegalovirus antigens. The earlier analysis of 587 of the donors excluded around 17 rarely observed V segments, including chromosome 9 orphons, because counts were too low. The 87-base-pair reads could not distinguish some IMGT-functional V segments, including TRBV6-2 and TRBV6-3, so those segments were excluded. Correlated functional status among segregating V segments might be attributable to linkage disequilibrium, but an unknown experimental factor could not be ruled out. The study listed approximately 160 TCR beta chains as associated with cytomegalovirus. A later analysis reported that several top co-occurrence clusters appeared linked to parvovirus B19, influenza, CMV and Epstein-Barr virus. When HLA alleles, especially DR and DQ, strongly co-occurred, TCR associations were difficult to assign to individual alleles. The only immune exposure information available for the cohort was CMV serostatus. V-gene and J-gene trimming of TCR beta chains was associated with a missense DCLRE1C variant in a later genetic analysis, and the association was replicated in an independent cohort. The presence/absence analyses assumed that sequencing depth was roughly uniform across donors, and that assumption may not be true. According to a later genetic analysis, donors in an Asian-associated ancestry cluster had fewer N-insertions in productive TCRs than the approximately 610-donor mean. Broadly in line with IMGT annotations, most TCR beta V segments showed up in productive rearrangements about 90% or about 30% of the time in an earlier analysis of around 550 of the donors. Across donors, most TCR sequences were observed very rarely, whereas some public TCRs were present in many individuals. A further reported finding was that TCR beta sequences accurately predicted the HLA-A and HLA-B alleles for most subjects in the first cohort. Only TCR beta chains were sequenced in this cohort, and the absence of alpha or paired-chain data limited detectable features. A cluster of highly shared sequence variants was judged likely to represent a technical artifact of the sequencing pipeline. A later analysis found that most CMV-associated TCR beta chains appeared HLA-restricted, with HLA associations seemingly driven largely by CMV exposure. In a later analysis, HLA-associated TCR beta chains showed more clonal expansion and lower generation probabilities than non-associated chains that were equally common. Specific HLA alleles were associated with some 15,000 TCR beta sequences at a false discovery rate of 0.05 in a later analysis. The authors suggested that the approach could potentially be generalized to other disease states and immunological phenotypes. The classifier was reported to diagnose cytomegalovirus status with high specificity and sensitivity in both the original and validation cohorts.

Library preparation employed the immunoSEQ multiplex PCR assay. The multiplex PCR relied on a mix of 60 forward primers for TCR Vbeta segments and 13 reverse primers for TCR Jbeta segments. A multiplex PCR assay on genomic DNA amplified the CDR3 region of rearranged TCR beta genes. On the Illumina HiSeq System, the amplified TCR beta libraries were sequenced as 87-base-pair reads. In the authors' own workflow: In a later analysis, tens of millions of unique TCR beta chains were counted across the approximately 670 repertoires, and around 11 million of these chains were shared by at least two donors. Raw reads were error-corrected and collapsed into unique sequences by a nearest-neighbor algorithm in which closely related sequences were merged to remove PCR and sequencing errors. CDR3 sequences were aligned to IMGT reference sequences to assign V, D and J gene segments. Each retained sequence needed at least a six-nucleotide match to both a V gene segment and a J gene segment. A rearrangement counted as productive if the CDR3 had no stop codons and remained in frame with V and J, and every other rearrangement counted as non-productive. CDR3 was defined according to IMGT convention as the region running from the second conserved V-encoded cysteine to the conserved J-encoded phenylalanine. In an earlier analysis of approximately 500 of the donors, sequences lacking an unambiguous match to a single V gene segment were excluded. An earlier analysis of about 600 of the donors called V segments functional above 56.7% productive rearrangements and segregating when the between-donor standard deviation exceeded 5%. A statistical classification framework was developed to diagnose cytomegalovirus status using the catalog of TCR beta chain sequences. In a later analysis, V and J genes were assigned by comparing TCR nucleotide sequences against IMGT/GENE-DB human TR gene sequences. The TCRdist pipeline was used in a later analysis to assign CDR3 sequences and most-parsimonious VDJ recombination scenarios. In a later analysis, each TCR beta chain was defined by its CDR3 amino acid sequence together with its V-gene family, and reads without a unique V-gene family were excluded. To address suspected cross-contamination and a sequencing artifact, a later analysis removed around 600 highly shared, low-generation-probability nucleotide sequences. A later analysis calculated a clonal expansion index for each public chain from normalized within-repertoire ranks of inferred template counts. In a later analysis, generation probabilities were computed using a VDJ recombination model fitted to out-of-frame rearrangements, and the results were checked against IGoR. A later analysis scored TCR-TCR, TCR-HLA and TCR-CMV co-occurrence with hypergeometric tests, applying a repertoire-size bias correction to TCR pairs. False discovery rates were estimated in a later analysis by permuting HLA or CMV assignments 20 times. In a later analysis, co-occurring TCRs were grouped using DBSCAN, and TCRdist sequence similarity was added for clustering within HLA-allele-positive subsets. Repertoires with fewer than 30,000 or more than 120,000 public chains, plus five repertoires with anomalous nucleotide sharing, were excluded from co-occurrence clustering. TCRdb obtained this table from immuneACCESS and retained in-frame rearrangements with V and J assigned. These tables miss some clones; where compared with another copy, unresolved V genes account for less than half of the shortfall, and the remainder is unexplained. V, J and clone size are those of that table, while D and trimming were read from the DNA. Within this sample are some 120,000 clones, with approximately 78% of them counted one time only. Approximately 11% of the sample goes to the ten largest clones.

In regard to this clone: This receptor's antigen is unknown. The record has no base qualities; no much larger clone is one base away.

The sequence joins TRBV15 to TRBJ2-6, with no D gene named confidently. The TCR was taken from a man aged 25 to 45 in good health and CMV-seropositive. Source material: PBMCs. This receptor carries the CDR3 CATSRGRGPSGANVLTF. In nucleotides, the sequence is TGTGCCACCAGCAGAGGTAGAGGCCCGTCTGGGGCCAACGTCCTGACTTTC.